Listed below are T cell receptor beta chains from one sample, sequenced in a study of T cell responses to AZD1222 COVID-19 vaccine. Measured with immunoSEQ multiplex PCR; TCRdb has only the in-frame clones, and not every one. The data show 100,000 to 150,000 clones, 80% to 90% seen once. The sample in question was peripheral blood, obtained on day 0 of AZD1222 vaccination. Every receptor here comes from an adult in good health. CDR3s include the opening cysteine and the closing phenylalanine or tryptophan. The D gene is left open where the match is weak. Only some rows state a clone size, as once, few, many or a class for expanded clones.

>TRBV10-3|TRBJ1-1|NA|12|NA
CANRDGNTEAFF
TGTGCCAACCGGGACGGCAACACTGAAGCTTTCTTT
>TRBV19|TRBJ2-7|TRBD2|16|NA
CASSIPGLAGIYEQYF
TGTGCCAGTAGTATACCGGGGCTAGCGGGAATCTACGAGCAGTACTTC
>TRBV29-1|TRBJ2-7|NA|14|once
CSSLLTGNPYEQYF
TGCAGCAGCCTTCTAACGGGCAACCCCTACGAGCAGTACTTC
>TRBV1|TRBJ2-5|NA|18|NA
CTSSQDRGGRTGRETQYF
TGCACCAGCAGCCAAGATCGGGGCGGGAGGACAGGGAGGGAGACCCAGTACTTC
>TRBV20-1|TRBJ2-7|TRBD1|15|NA
CSASGGTGVGYEQYF
TGCAGTGCTAGTGGAGGGACAGGGGTGGGGTACGAGCAGTACTTC
>TRBV6-1|TRBJ2-3|TRBD2|14|NA
CASSEGLAVDTQYF
TGTGCCAGCAGTGAGGGACTAGCCGTAGATACGCAGTATTTT
>TRBV19|TRBJ1-5|TRBD1|16|NA
CASSIGQVGSNQPQHF
TGTGCCAGTAGTATCGGACAGGTGGGGAGCAATCAGCCCCAGCATTTT
>TRBV11-1|TRBJ1-1|TRBD1|16|NA
CASSLDGTARVTEAFF
TGTGCCAGCAGCTTGGATGGGACAGCAAGAGTCACTGAAGCTTTCTTT
>TRBV6-1|TRBJ2-7|NA|13|NA
CASSDSESGEQYF
TGTGCCAGCAGTGATTCGGAGAGTGGCGAGCAGTACTTC
>TRBV18|TRBJ1-5|NA|14|once
CASSPDTGNQPQHF
TGTGCCAGCTCCCCGGACACCGGCAATCAGCCCCAGCATTTT
>TRBV19|TRBJ1-5|NA|15|NA
CASSIDREGNQPQHF
TGTGCCAGTAGTATAGATAGGGAGGGCAATCAGCCCCAGCATTTT
>TRBV29-1|TRBJ2-1|TRBD2|16|NA
CSVETSGSPSYNEQFF
TGCAGCGTTGAGACTAGCGGGAGTCCCTCCTACAATGAGCAGTTCTTC
>TRBV5-1|TRBJ1-2|NA|15|NA
CASSLDRRAYHGYTF
TGCGCCAGCAGCTTGGATCGACGGGCCTACCATGGCTACACCTTC
>TRBV7-7|TRBJ2-7|TRBD2|13|NA
CASSIAGAWEQYF
TGTGCTAGCAGCATAGCGGGAGCTTGGGAGCAGTACTTC
>TRBV28|TRBJ1-5|NA|13|NA
CASSGQINQPQHF
TGTGCCAGCAGCGGACAGATCAATCAGCCCCAGCATTTT
>TRBV6-5|TRBJ2-2|TRBD2|15|NA
CATARLAENTGELFF
TGTGCCACTGCGCGACTAGCGGAAAACACCGGGGAGCTGTTTTTT
>TRBV27|TRBJ2-3|NA|13|few
CASKDTGTDTQYF
TGTGCCAGCAAAGATACAGGCACAGATACGCAGTATTTT
>TRBV19|TRBJ1-2|NA|12|NA
CASIGSYYGYTF
TGTGCCAGTATTGGCTCCTACTATGGCTACACCTTC
>TRBV28|TRBJ1-3|TRBD1|15|NA
CASRVGQASGNTIYF
TGTGCCAGCCGCGTCGGACAGGCCTCTGGAAACACCATATATTTT
>TRBV6-5|TRBJ2-2|NA|15|NA
CASSYVRVDTGELFF
TGTGCCAGCAGTTACGTCCGGGTTGACACCGGGGAGCTGTTTTTT
>TRBV19|TRBJ2-7|NA|16|NA
CASSDPRAGGFYEQYF
TGTGCCAGTAGTGATCCCCGGGCAGGGGGGTTCTACGAGCAGTACTTC
>TRBV6-1|TRBJ2-1|TRBD1|14|NA
CASSDMTGYNEQFF
TGTGCCAGCAGTGACATGACAGGGTACAATGAGCAGTTCTTC
>TRBV5-5|TRBJ1-1|NA|14|NA
CASSLRGLNTEAFF
TGTGCCAGCAGCTTGAGGGGATTGAACACTGAAGCTTTCTTT
>TRBV21-1|TRBJ1-1|NA|14|NA
CASSKGLTGESAFF
TGTGCCAGCAGCAAAGGCCTGACAGGGGAATCAGCTTTCTTT
>TRBV6-2/TRBV6-3|TRBJ1-2|NA|13|NA
CASSSRGGYGYTF
TGTGCCAGCAGCTCGAGGGGGGGCTATGGCTACACCTTC
>TRBV5-1|TRBJ1-2|TRBD1|16|NA
CASSFSSEGAYDGYTF
TGCGCCAGCAGCTTTAGCTCGGAGGGGGCTTACGATGGCTACACCTTC
>TRBV12-3/TRBV12-4|TRBJ1-1|NA|13|NA
CASTLGAGTEAFF
TGTGCCAGCACCCTAGGAGCCGGCACTGAAGCTTTCTTT
>TRBV27|TRBJ1-5|NA|13|NA
CASSHNSNQPQHF
TGTGCCAGCAGTCATAATAGCAATCAGCCCCAGCATTTT
>TRBV11-2|TRBJ2-1|NA|19|NA
CASSLGKVGAFSSYNEQFF
TGTGCCAGCAGCTTAGGCAAAGTCGGGGCGTTCAGCTCCTACAATGAGCAGTTCTTC
>TRBV7-2|TRBJ1-2|NA|15|NA
CASSERPQGNYGYTF
TGTGCCAGCAGCGAACGACCTCAGGGGAACTATGGCTACACCTTC
>TRBV19|TRBJ2-7|TRBD2|13|NA
CASSIGAGNEQYF
TGTGCCAGTAGTATCGGAGCGGGAAACGAGCAGTACTTC
>TRBV27|TRBJ2-7|NA|14|once
CASSPRDTRREQYF
TGTGCCAGCAGTCCCAGGGACACCCGTAGGGAGCAGTACTTC
>TRBV6-5|TRBJ1-2|TRBD1|15|few
CASSYLGQGLYGYTF
TGTGCCAGCAGTTACCTGGGACAGGGACTCTATGGCTACACCTTC
>TRBV28|TRBJ1-5|NA|14|NA
CASSRRSGLQPQHF
TGTGCCAGCAGTCGCCGGTCTGGATTGCAGCCCCAGCATTTT
>TRBV27|TRBJ2-3|TRBD2|14|NA
CATRLAGGLDTQYF
TGTGCCACCCGACTAGCGGGAGGATTAGATACGCAGTATTTT
>TRBV9|TRBJ2-5|TRBD2|17|NA
CASSVVGKRGNQETQYF
TGTGCCAGCAGCGTAGTTGGGAAGCGGGGGAACCAAGAGACCCAGTACTTC
>TRBV12-3/TRBV12-4|TRBJ1-5|NA|13|NA
CASSLISNQPQHF
TGTGCCAGCAGTTTAATTAGCAATCAGCCCCAGCATTTT
>TRBV6-5|TRBJ2-2|NA|14|NA
CASSLGGGAGELFF
TGTGCCAGCAGCTTGGGGGGCGGTGCCGGGGAGCTGTTTTTT
>TRBV21-1|TRBJ1-6|NA|20|NA
CASSKIGGRQGYSYNSPLHF
TGTGCCAGCAGCAAAATAGGAGGAAGGCAGGGGTACTCCTATAATTCACCCCTCCACTTT
>TRBV5-1|TRBJ2-1|TRBD2|17|NA
CASSLVSGTSGYNEQFF
TGCGCCAGCAGCTTGGTCTCGGGGACTAGCGGCTACAATGAGCAGTTCTTC
>TRBV27|TRBJ2-5|NA|14|NA
CASSLSPNQETQYF
TGTGCCAGCAGTTTATCGCCTAACCAAGAGACCCAGTACTTC
>TRBV5-4|TRBJ2-7|NA|12|NA
CASSPWMAEQYF
TGTGCCAGCAGCCCCTGGATGGCCGAGCAGTACTTC
>TRBV5-1|TRBJ1-5|TRBD1|15|NA
CASSSGQGGNQPQHF
TGCGCCAGCAGCTCAGGACAGGGGGGCAATCAGCCCCAGCATTTT
>TRBV6-5|TRBJ2-7|NA|15|once
CASSNYPGGSYEQYF
TGTGCCAGCAGTAACTACCCCGGGGGTTCCTACGAGCAGTACTTC
>TRBV24-1|TRBJ2-7|TRBD1|15|NA
CATSGPGTAIYEQYF
TGTGCCACCAGTGGGCCCGGGACAGCAATTTACGAGCAGTACTTC
>TRBV7-9|TRBJ2-1|NA|14|NA
CASSVTAAHNEQFF
TGTGCCAGCAGCGTCACAGCGGCTCACAATGAGCAGTTCTTC
>TRBV19|TRBJ2-6|NA|15|NA
CASKIMTSGANVLTF
TGTGCCAGTAAGATCATGACCTCTGGGGCCAACGTCCTGACTTTC
>TRBV28|TRBJ2-3|TRBD2|16|NA
CASSLLLAGELDTQYF
TGTGCCAGCAGTTTATTACTAGCGGGAGAACTAGATACGCAGTATTTT
>TRBV5-1|TRBJ1-1|NA|13|NA
CASSASVNTEAFF
TGCGCCAGCAGCGCCTCGGTTAACACTGAAGCTTTCTTT
>TRBV7-2|TRBJ2-7|NA|16|NA
CASSLAGAGATYEQYF
TGTGCCAGCAGCTTAGCGGGGGCGGGGGCAACCTACGAGCAGTACTTC
>TRBV6-5|TRBJ1-3|NA|16|NA
CASSYSGNPTGNTIYF
TGTGCCAGCAGTTACTCGGGGAACCCCACTGGAAACACCATATATTTT
>TRBV12-3/TRBV12-4|TRBJ2-7|NA|12|NA
CASSWDGPEQYF
TGTGCCAGCAGTTGGGACGGTCCCGAGCAGTACTTC
>TRBV29-1|TRBJ2-7|TRBD1|12|few
CSVLQGDGEQYF
TGCAGCGTCCTACAGGGGGATGGGGAGCAGTACTTC
>TRBV7-6|TRBJ2-7|NA|15|NA
CASSSNLDASYEQYF
TGTGCCAGCAGCTCAAACCTGGACGCGTCCTACGAGCAGTACTTC